These 2 T cell receptor beta chains were sequenced from one sample in a study of T cell repertoires in cytomegalovirus infection. Which antigens these TCRs recognize remains unknown. TCRdb ran MiXCR on the reads and lists one entry per CDR3 protein. The sample yields some 940,000 distinct CDR3 sequences, less than 40% seen once. Sequences were derived from cultured CD8+ T cells from PBMCs, sampled from culture after CMV antigen stimulation. These receptors originate from a human donor in good health (CMV status not recorded). Some clones in this sample may be carry-over from other donors' samples.

The chain carries TRBV15 and TRBJ2-1; D is unclear. Germline V CDR1 and CDR2: LNHNV, YYDKDF (reference sequence). The CDR3 length is 12 residues. The V end was cut by 0 bases, the J end by 9 bases, with 6 bases between. CDR3 sequence: CATSRDSPEQFF. CDR3 coding DNA: TGTGCCACCAGCAGAGATTCCCCTGAGCAGTTCTTC.

V gene TRBV11-2 combines with J gene TRBJ1-4; D is perhaps TRBD1 (5 bases). The CDR3 is made up of 16 amino acids. Trimming pared 5 bases from V and 1 base from J, leaving 14 bases between. Germline V gives CDR1 SGHAT, CDR2 FQNNGV. CDR3 sequence reads: CASSTAQGGTNEKLFF. CDR3 nucleotide sequence: TGTGCCAGCAGCACAGCGCAGGGTGGAACTAATGAAAAACTGTTTTTT.